The rows below give T cell receptor beta chains drawn from one sample of a study of beta chain features in type 1 diabetes. TCRdb keeps only in-frame clones here, not all; method: immunoSEQ multiplex PCR. The sample has more than 150,000 clones; roughly an eighth are singletons. Specimen: central memory CD4+ T cells from blood. These receptor sequences come from a woman under 30 in good health. CDR3s include the opening cysteine and the closing phenylalanine or tryptophan. A D gene is named only where the DNA matches it firmly. The size field is filled for only some rows; it gives once, few, many or a size class.

DNA: TGTGCCAGCAGCGGGGGACAGGGGTGGAATGAGCAGTTCTTC
CDR3: CASSGGQGWNEQFF
J: TRBJ2-1
D: TRBD1
size: few
V: TRBV9

DNA: TGTGCCACAAAGGGGGAAAAACTGTTTTTT
CDR3: CATKGEKLFF
J: TRBJ1-4
D: NA
size: NA
V: TRBV28

DNA: TGTGCCAGTAGTCCCCGAAGCGGGAGCTCCTACAATGAGCAGTTCTTC
CDR3: CASSPRSGSSYNEQFF
J: TRBJ2-1
D: TRBD2
size: NA
V: TRBV19

DNA: TGTGCCAGCAGCCCTACTGACAAGGATGAAAAGTACTTC
CDR3: CASSPTDKDEKYF
J: TRBJ2-7
D: NA
size: NA
V: TRBV7-9

DNA: TGTGCCAGCAGTTTGGTAGGGGGCTATGGCTACACCTTC
CDR3: CASSLVGGYGYTF
J: TRBJ1-2
D: NA
size: NA
V: TRBV28

DNA: TGTGCCAGCCGGGGGGGGGCGGCGGTAAACTATGGCTACACCTTC
CDR3: CASRGGAAVNYGYTF
J: TRBJ1-2
D: NA
size: few
V: TRBV10-3

DNA: TGTGCCAGCATCGAAGGCGGGGGTGGAAACTATGGCTACACCTTC
CDR3: CASIEGGGGNYGYTF
J: TRBJ1-2
D: NA
size: few
V: TRBV28

DNA: TGTGCCACCGAGGGACTAGTCTCGTACAATGAGCAGTTCTTC
CDR3: CATEGLVSYNEQFF
J: TRBJ2-1
D: TRBD2
size: few
V: TRBV6-6

DNA: TGTGCCACCCCACAGGGGAATCAGCCCCAGCATTTT
CDR3: CATPQGNQPQHF
J: TRBJ1-5
D: TRBD1
size: NA
V: TRBV25-1

DNA: TGCGCCAGCAGCCAACTGGCGGGCGAGACCCAGTACTTC
CDR3: CASSQLAGETQYF
J: TRBJ2-5
D: NA
size: few
V: TRBV4-3

DNA: TGTGCCAGCAGATCCCGACAGGGGGATGAAAAACTGTTTTTT
CDR3: CASRSRQGDEKLFF
J: TRBJ1-4
D: TRBD1
size: NA
V: TRBV7-9

DNA: TGCGCCAGCAGTATAAGTGGGACAGGATCGTGGGAGACCCAGTACTTC
CDR3: CASSISGTGSWETQYF
J: TRBJ2-5
D: TRBD1
size: few
V: TRBV5-1

DNA: TGTGCCAGCAGTGAAGCCGTCCGTTCCCAGTATTTT
CDR3: CASSEAVRSQYF
J: TRBJ2-3
D: NA
size: NA
V: TRBV6-1

DNA: TGTGCCAGCAGCGTAACCAGGGACACCTACGAGCAGTACTTC
CDR3: CASSVTRDTYEQYF
J: TRBJ2-7
D: NA
size: NA
V: TRBV9

DNA: TGTGCCAGCAGTGAGGGCAGGGGGCTGTGGACTGAAGCTTTCTTT
CDR3: CASSEGRGLWTEAFF
J: TRBJ1-1
D: TRBD1
size: NA
V: TRBV2

DNA: TGCAGTGCCCCCCGAGTCGATGAGCAGTTCTTC
CDR3: CSAPRVDEQFF
J: TRBJ2-1
D: NA
size: NA
V: TRBV20-1

DNA: TGTGCCAGCAGTTATGTTTCTTCTGGGGCCAACGTCCTGACTTTC
CDR3: CASSYVSSGANVLTF
J: TRBJ2-6
D: NA
size: many
V: TRBV6-5

DNA: TGTGCCAGCAGTTGGCAGACTAGCGGGAGTGGCGAGCAGTACTTC
CDR3: CASSWQTSGSGEQYF
J: TRBJ2-7
D: TRBD2
size: NA
V: TRBV7-9

DNA: TGTGCCAGCAGCGTAGCTAGCGGGAGTGTGAATGAGCAGTTCTTC
CDR3: CASSVASGSVNEQFF
J: TRBJ2-1
D: TRBD2
size: NA
V: TRBV9

DNA: TGTGCCAGCAGTGGACTAGCGGGGATGACCTACGAGCAGTACTTC
CDR3: CASSGLAGMTYEQYF
J: TRBJ2-7
D: TRBD2
size: NA
V: TRBV2

DNA: TGCAGTGCTCCAGGGAACACTGAAGCTTTCTTT
CDR3: CSAPGNTEAFF
J: TRBJ1-1
D: NA
size: NA
V: TRBV20-1

DNA: TGTGCCAGCAGCTTGGACTCGGGACTTTCATGGGATGAGCAGTTCTTC
CDR3: CASSLDSGLSWDEQFF
J: TRBJ2-1
D: NA
size: NA
V: TRBV5-4

DNA: TGTGCCAGCAGCCCTACAGGGTCGGGGGGTGGCTACACCTTC
CDR3: CASSPTGSGGGYTF
J: TRBJ1-2
D: NA
size: few
V: TRBV6-5

DNA: TGTGCCAGCAGCTTTCCTAGGGGACAGGGAACGGGCGGGGAGCTGTTTTTT
CDR3: CASSFPRGQGTGGELFF
J: TRBJ2-2
D: TRBD1
size: many
V: TRBV9

DNA: TGTGCCAGCAGTGTGGACAGCTCTGGGGCCAACGTCCTGACTTTC
CDR3: CASSVDSSGANVLTF
J: TRBJ2-6
D: NA
size: many
V: TRBV28

DNA: TGTGCCATCAGTGAGTCGGCCGGGACAGGGGGTTACAATGAGCAGTTCTTC
CDR3: CAISESAGTGGYNEQFF
J: TRBJ2-1
D: TRBD1
size: NA
V: TRBV10-3

DNA: TGTGCCAGCAGTTTACGCGCGACTAGCGGGAGCGGGAATGAGCAGTTCTTC
CDR3: CASSLRATSGSGNEQFF
J: TRBJ2-1
D: TRBD2
size: NA
V: TRBV27

DNA: TGTGCCAGCAGCCCCGGTACAGGGAAATGGGAGACCCAGTACTTC
CDR3: CASSPGTGKWETQYF
J: TRBJ2-5
D: NA
size: few
V: TRBV11-2

DNA: TGTGCCAGCAACGAGGGACAGGCCTACGAGCAGTACTTC
CDR3: CASNEGQAYEQYF
J: TRBJ2-7
D: TRBD1
size: NA
V: TRBV6-1

DNA: TGTGCCAGCAGAGGGGACTCCAACACCGGGGAGCTGTTTTTT
CDR3: CASRGDSNTGELFF
J: TRBJ2-2
D: NA
size: NA
V: TRBV14

DNA: TGTGCCAGCAGCTCCGTCCAACAGGGGTACGAGCAGTACTTC
CDR3: CASSSVQQGYEQYF
J: TRBJ2-7
D: TRBD1
size: many
V: TRBV7-8

DNA: TGTGCCAGCAAGGGGTTCAACACTGAAGCTTTCTTT
CDR3: CASKGFNTEAFF
J: TRBJ1-1
D: NA
size: NA
V: TRBV2

DNA: TGTGCCAGCAGCTTAGGCGGGATGGGGGGAACAGATACGCAGTATTTT
CDR3: CASSLGGMGGTDTQYF
J: TRBJ2-3
D: NA
size: NA
V: TRBV11-2

DNA: TGTGCCAGCAGCCGTCAGCGGTACAATGAGCAGTTCTTC
CDR3: CASSRQRYNEQFF
J: TRBJ2-1
D: NA
size: NA
V: TRBV7-8

DNA: TGTGCCAGCAGCCGAAAGTTCGCGGGAGAGGAGGGTAATGAGCAGTTCTTC
CDR3: CASSRKFAGEEGNEQFF
J: TRBJ2-1
D: TRBD2
size: few
V: TRBV7-9

DNA: TGTGCCAGCAGCGTAGTCTTGAACACTGAAGCTTTCTTT
CDR3: CASSVVLNTEAFF
J: TRBJ1-1
D: NA
size: few
V: TRBV9

DNA: TGTGCCAGCAGCGTAAACCAGGCAGGGACCTACGAGCAGTACTTC
CDR3: CASSVNQAGTYEQYF
J: TRBJ2-7
D: NA
size: NA
V: TRBV9

DNA: TGTGCCAGCAGCACATACAGAGACGGTTGGCGGGAGCTGTTTTTT
CDR3: CASSTYRDGWRELFF
J: TRBJ2-2
D: NA
size: NA
V: TRBV7-9

DNA: TGTGCCAGCAGTCCCCTCGTCCGCTACGAGCAGTACTTC
CDR3: CASSPLVRYEQYF
J: TRBJ2-7
D: NA
size: NA
V: TRBV28

DNA: TGTGCCAGCAGCCGACTAGCGGGAAGTCGGGGCACCGGGGAGCTGTTTTTT
CDR3: CASSRLAGSRGTGELFF
J: TRBJ2-2
D: TRBD2
size: few
V: TRBV5-4

DNA: TGTGCCAGCAGTGAAGGGGGCGGGGAGGTGGAGACCCAGTACTTC
CDR3: CASSEGGGEVETQYF
J: TRBJ2-5
D: NA
size: few
V: TRBV28

DNA: TGTGCCAGCAGCCTCCAGCGGGAGGCACGCACAGATACGCAGTATTTT
CDR3: CASSLQREARTDTQYF
J: TRBJ2-3
D: TRBD2
size: NA
V: TRBV4-2

DNA: TGTGCCAGCAGCAAAAAATCGCGGGGGCGCGACAATGAGCAGTTCTTC
CDR3: CASSKKSRGRDNEQFF
J: TRBJ2-1
D: NA
size: few
V: TRBV21-1

DNA: TGTGCCAGCAGCTTACACCCTAGCGGGAGGTACGAGCAGTACTTC
CDR3: CASSLHPSGRYEQYF
J: TRBJ2-7
D: TRBD2
size: few
V: TRBV7-8

DNA: TGCGCCAGCAGCTTGGCGTCAGGCGGGAGCTCTGGAAACACCATATATTTT
CDR3: CASSLASGGSSGNTIYF
J: TRBJ1-3
D: NA
size: few
V: TRBV5-1

DNA: TGCGCCAGCAGCCAGGGACAGAACACTGAAGCTTTCTTT
CDR3: CASSQGQNTEAFF
J: TRBJ1-1
D: NA
size: few
V: TRBV5-1

DNA: TGTGCCAGCTCCCCTCAGGCGCCTAGCACAGATACGCAGTATTTT
CDR3: CASSPQAPSTDTQYF
J: TRBJ2-3
D: NA
size: NA
V: TRBV18

DNA: TGTGCCAGCAGAGACAACCAACAAGAGACCCAGTACTTC
CDR3: CASRDNQQETQYF
J: TRBJ2-5
D: NA
size: few
V: TRBV25-1

DNA: TGTGCCAGTTCCGGACAGATCTATGGCTACACCTTC
CDR3: CASSGQIYGYTF
J: TRBJ1-2
D: NA
size: NA
V: TRBV28

DNA: TGTGCCAGCTCCCGTGCGGCGGGAGCGGGTGAGCAGTACTTC
CDR3: CASSRAAGAGEQYF
J: TRBJ2-7
D: TRBD2
size: NA
V: TRBV28

DNA: TGTGCCAGCAGCGTAGCTCCCACAGATACGCAGTATTTT
CDR3: CASSVAPTDTQYF
J: TRBJ2-3
D: NA
size: few
V: TRBV9

DNA: TGTGCCAGCAGTGGGGGGAGTATAGCCAAAAACATTCAGTACTTC
CDR3: CASSGGSIAKNIQYF
J: TRBJ2-4
D: NA
size: NA
V: TRBV27

DNA: TGTGCCAGCATGGTTGCGGACAGCCATACGCAGTATTTT
CDR3: CASMVADSHTQYF
J: TRBJ2-3
D: NA
size: NA
V: TRBV5-6

DNA: TGCAGCGTCCGCCAGGGGGCCCACGAGCAGTACTTC
CDR3: CSVRQGAHEQYF
J: TRBJ2-7
D: TRBD1
size: few
V: TRBV29-1

DNA: TGTGCCAGCAGTTTATTGCGACAGGGGGAACAGTATTTT
CDR3: CASSLLRQGEQYF
J: TRBJ2-3
D: TRBD1
size: few
V: TRBV27

DNA: TGTGCCAGCAGCCTCACGGAGGGCCGGAATGAGCAGTTCTTC
CDR3: CASSLTEGRNEQFF
J: TRBJ2-1
D: NA
size: few
V: TRBV7-9

DNA: TGTGCCAGCAGCCCTATGACAGGGATGAACACTGAAGCTTTCTTT
CDR3: CASSPMTGMNTEAFF
J: TRBJ1-1
D: TRBD1
size: NA
V: TRBV7-2

DNA: TGTGCCAGCAGCGCCGGGACTAGCGGGAGGGCCGGAGATACGCAGTATTTT
CDR3: CASSAGTSGRAGDTQYF
J: TRBJ2-3
D: TRBD2
size: NA
V: TRBV5-4

DNA: TGTGCCTGGAGTGTGCAGGGGCATGAAAAACTGTTTTTT
CDR3: CAWSVQGHEKLFF
J: TRBJ1-4
D: NA
size: few
V: TRBV30

DNA: TGCGCCAGCAGCCCGGTGACAGGGGTCGCCTACACTGAAGCTTTCTTT
CDR3: CASSPVTGVAYTEAFF
J: TRBJ1-1
D: TRBD1
size: few
V: TRBV5-1